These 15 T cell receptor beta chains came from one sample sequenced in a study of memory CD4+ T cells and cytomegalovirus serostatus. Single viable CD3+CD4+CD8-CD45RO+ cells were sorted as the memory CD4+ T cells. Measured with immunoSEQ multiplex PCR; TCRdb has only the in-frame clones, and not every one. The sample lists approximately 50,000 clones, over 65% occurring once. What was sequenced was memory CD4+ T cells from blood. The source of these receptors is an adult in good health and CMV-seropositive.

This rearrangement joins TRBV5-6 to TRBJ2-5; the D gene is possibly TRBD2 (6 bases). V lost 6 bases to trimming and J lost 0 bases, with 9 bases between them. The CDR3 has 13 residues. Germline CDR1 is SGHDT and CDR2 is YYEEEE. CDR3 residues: CASTGGYQETQYF. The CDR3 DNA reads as TGTGCCAGCACCGGGGGTTACCAAGAGACCCAGTACTTC.

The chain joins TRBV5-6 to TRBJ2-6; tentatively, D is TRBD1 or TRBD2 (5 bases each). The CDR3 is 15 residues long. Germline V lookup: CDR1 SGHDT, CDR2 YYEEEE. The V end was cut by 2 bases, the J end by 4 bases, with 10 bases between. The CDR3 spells CASSFPGTGANVLTF. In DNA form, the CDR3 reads TGTGCCAGCAGCTTCCCAGGGACCGGGGCCAACGTCCTGACTTTC.

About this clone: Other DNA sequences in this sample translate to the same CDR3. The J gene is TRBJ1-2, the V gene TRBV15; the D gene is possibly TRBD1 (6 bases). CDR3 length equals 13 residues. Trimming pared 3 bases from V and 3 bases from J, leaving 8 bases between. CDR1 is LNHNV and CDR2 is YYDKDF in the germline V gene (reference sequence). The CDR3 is CATSRDRHYGYTF. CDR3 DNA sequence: TGTGCCACCAGCAGGGACAGACACTATGGCTACACCTTC.

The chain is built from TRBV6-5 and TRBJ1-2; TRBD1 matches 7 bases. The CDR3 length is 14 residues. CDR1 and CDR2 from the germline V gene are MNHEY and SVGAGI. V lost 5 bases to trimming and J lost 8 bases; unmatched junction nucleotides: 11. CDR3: CASSGRQGLEGYTF. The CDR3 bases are TGTGCCAGCAGTGGACGACAGGGCCTCGAGGGCTACACCTTC.

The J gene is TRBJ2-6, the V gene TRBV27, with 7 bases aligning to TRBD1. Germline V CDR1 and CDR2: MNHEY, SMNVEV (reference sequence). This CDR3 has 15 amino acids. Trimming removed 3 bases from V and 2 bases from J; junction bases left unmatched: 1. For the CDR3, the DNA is TGTGCCAGCAGTTTCGGACAGGCTGGGGCCAACGTCCTGACTTTC. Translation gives CASSFGQAGANVLTF.

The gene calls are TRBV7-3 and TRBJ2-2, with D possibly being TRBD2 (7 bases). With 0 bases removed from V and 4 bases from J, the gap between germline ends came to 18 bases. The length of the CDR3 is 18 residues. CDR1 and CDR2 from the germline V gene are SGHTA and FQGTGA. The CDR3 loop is CASSLTGGGGHGTGELFF. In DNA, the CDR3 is TGTGCCAGCAGCTTAACGGGTGGCGGGGGACATGGCACCGGGGAGCTGTTTTTT.

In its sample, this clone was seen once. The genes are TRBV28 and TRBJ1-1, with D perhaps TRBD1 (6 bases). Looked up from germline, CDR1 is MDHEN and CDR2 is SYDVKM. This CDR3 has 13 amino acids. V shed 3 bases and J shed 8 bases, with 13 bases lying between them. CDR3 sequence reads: CASSFTDSEEAFF. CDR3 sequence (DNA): TGTGCCAGCAGTTTCACGGACAGCGAGGAAGCTTTCTTT.

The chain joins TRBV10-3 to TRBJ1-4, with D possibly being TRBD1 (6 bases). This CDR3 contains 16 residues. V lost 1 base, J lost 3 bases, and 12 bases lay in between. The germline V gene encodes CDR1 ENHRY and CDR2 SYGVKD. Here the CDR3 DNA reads TGTGCCATCAGTGAGTTAATACAGGGTCCTAATGAAAAACTGTTTTTT. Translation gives CAISELIQGPNEKLFF.

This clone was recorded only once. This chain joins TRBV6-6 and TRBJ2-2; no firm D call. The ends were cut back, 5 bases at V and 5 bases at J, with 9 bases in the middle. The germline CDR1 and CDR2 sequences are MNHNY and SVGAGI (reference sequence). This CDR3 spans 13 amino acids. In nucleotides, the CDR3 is TGTGCCAGCAGTCCGGACGGGACCGGGGAGCTGTTTTTT. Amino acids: CASSPDGTGELFF.

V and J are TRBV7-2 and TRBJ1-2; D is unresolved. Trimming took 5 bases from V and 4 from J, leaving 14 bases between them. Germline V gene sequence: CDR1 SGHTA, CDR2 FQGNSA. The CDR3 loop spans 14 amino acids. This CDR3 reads CASSGRSTGYGYTF. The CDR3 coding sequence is TGTGCCAGCAGCGGTAGGTCGACCGGCTATGGCTACACCTTC.

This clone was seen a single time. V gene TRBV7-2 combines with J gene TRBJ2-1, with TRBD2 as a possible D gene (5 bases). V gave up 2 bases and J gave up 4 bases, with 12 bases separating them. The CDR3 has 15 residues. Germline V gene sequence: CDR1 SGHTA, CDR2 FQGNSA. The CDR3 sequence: CASSLNAGGYNEQFF. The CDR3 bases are TGTGCCAGCAGCTTAAACGCGGGCGGATACAATGAGCAGTTCTTC.

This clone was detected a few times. The CDR3 DNA reads as TGTGCCAGCAGTGAACAGGGGAACACTGAAGCTTTCTTT. As protein: CASSEQGNTEAFF. V is TRBV2 and J is TRBJ1-1, with a weak D call TRBD1 (5 bases). V was shortened by 2 bases and J by 1 base, with 5 bases between the two germline ends. CDR1 is SNHLY, CDR2 FYNNEI, per germline. CDR3 length equals 13 residues.

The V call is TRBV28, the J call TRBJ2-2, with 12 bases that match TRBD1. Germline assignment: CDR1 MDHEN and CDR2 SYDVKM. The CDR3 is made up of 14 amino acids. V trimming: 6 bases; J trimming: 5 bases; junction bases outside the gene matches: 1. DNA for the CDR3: TGTGCCAGCAGGGGACAGGGGGCAACCGGGGAGCTGTTTTTT. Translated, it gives CASRGQGATGELFF.

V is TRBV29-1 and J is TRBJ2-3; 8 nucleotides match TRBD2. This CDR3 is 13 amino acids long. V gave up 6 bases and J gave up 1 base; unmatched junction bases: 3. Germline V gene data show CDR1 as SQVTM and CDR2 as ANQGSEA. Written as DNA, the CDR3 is TGCAGCGTAGTACTAGCGGGCACAGATACGCAGTATTTT. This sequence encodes CSVVLAGTDTQYF.

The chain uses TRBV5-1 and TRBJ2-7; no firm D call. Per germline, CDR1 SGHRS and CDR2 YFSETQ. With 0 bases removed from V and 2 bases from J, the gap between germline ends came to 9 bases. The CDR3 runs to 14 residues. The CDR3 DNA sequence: TGCGCCAGCAGCTTGGCGTACAAGGCCTACGAGCAGTACGTC. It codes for CASSLAYKAYEQYV.